What follows are 6 T cell receptor beta chains derived from one specimen sequenced in a study of graft-versus-host responses after intestinal transplantation. Generated by immunoSEQ multiplex PCR, the TCRdb table keeps only in-frame clones and is missing some. The sample has more than 50,000 clones, about nine tenths seen once. Intraepithelial and lamina propria lymphocytes were freed from processed graft tissue. The sample consisted of ileum tissue, taken roughly 54 weeks after transplant. The source of these receptors is a human patient who received an intestinal transplant, so some T cells may come from the graft donor.

The genes are TRBV7-3 and TRBJ2-5; 7 nucleotides match TRBD2. The CDR3 has 16 amino acids. Trimming cost V 5 bases and J 4 bases; bases outside gene matches: 13. Germline V lookup: CDR1 SGHTA, CDR2 FQGTGA. CDR3: CASSPWEGSGLETQYF. The CDR3 DNA follows: TGTGCCAGCAGCCCCTGGGAGGGCTCGGGATTAGAGACCCAGTACTTC.

The V gene is TRBV28, the J gene TRBJ2-7; possibly TRBD2 for D (7 bases). The CDR3 has 17 residues. Germline V gives CDR1 MDHEN, CDR2 SYDVKM. V gave up 5 bases and J gave up 4 bases, with 24 bases separating them. The CDR3 coding sequence is TGTGCCAGCAGTCCCTGGGGCGGGGGCCTTACTTCTTACGAGCAGTACTTC. Translation gives CASSPWGGGLTSYEQYF.

This clone is a singleton in its sample. The chain carries TRBV28 and TRBJ2-7, with D perhaps TRBD2 (6 bases). The CDR3 loop spans 12 amino acids. Germline CDR1 and CDR2: MDHEN and SYDVKM. V shed 6 bases and J shed 2 bases, with 8 bases lying between them. The CDR3 sequence is CASRTGAYEQYF. DNA of the CDR3: TGTGCCAGCAGGACGGGGGCCTACGAGCAGTACTTC.

The chain is built from TRBV6-5 and TRBJ1-5; D call uncertain. Looked up from germline, CDR1 is MNHEY and CDR2 is SVGAGI. V lost 4 bases and J lost 4, with 8 bases in between. This CDR3 comprises 13 residues. Here the CDR3 reads CASSSEMNQPQHF. The CDR3 nucleotides are TGTGCCAGCAGTTCAGAAATGAATCAGCCCCAGCATTTT.

The chain couples TRBV6-6 to TRBJ1-5; D is uncertain. This CDR3 contains 14 residues. The V end lost 6 bases, the J end lost 0 bases, and 9 bases lay between the germline ends. Per the germline V gene, CDR1 is MNHNY and CDR2 is SVGAGI (reference sequence). The CDR3 DNA follows: TGTGCCAGCAGCTTCAGCTATAGCAATCAGCCCCAGCATTTT. Translated, it gives CASSFSYSNQPQHF.

This chain uses TRBV6-6 with TRBJ2-7; 8 bases fit TRBD1. With 6 bases clipped from V and 5 bases from J, the junction kept 12 bases outside the gene matches. The germline V gene has CDR1 MNHNY and CDR2 SVGAGI (reference sequence). There are 15 residues in the CDR3. The DNA for the CDR3 is TGTGCCAGCAGAACCGGGACAGGCCGGACCGACGAGCAGTACTTC. Amino acids: CASRTGTGRTDEQYF.